There are a few counts of the clone carrying this T cell receptor (beta chain). This sample is drawn from a study of identical twins. Germline V gives CDR1 SNHLY, CDR2 FYNNEI. The CDR3 covers 15 residues. The germline V and J ends were trimmed by 3 bases and 0 bases, with 6 bases remaining between them. MiXCR was run by TCRdb on the 5' RACE reads, yielding one entry per CDR3 protein. Among fewer than 800,000 distinct CDR3 sequences listed, under 8.5% were seen once. The data were also submitted as part of a second study, on yellow fever vaccine responses in identical twins. From that study: It has been reported that, in twins, the vaccine T cell response seemed partly convergent and partly personalized.

The sequence derives from a woman between 18 and 29 years old in good health. This chain joins TRBV2 and TRBJ2-6, with unresolved D. Sequences were obtained from PBMCs. Here the CDR3 DNA reads TGTGCCAGCAGTGATAGGTACTCTGGGGCCAACGTCCTGACTTTC. Translating gives CASSDRYSGANVLTF.